Listed here are 30 T cell receptor beta chains from one sample, sequenced in a study of breast tumors, draining lymph nodes, adjacent tissues. Using its own MiXCR run on the multiplex PCR reads, TCRdb lists one record per CDR3 protein. The table includes about 35,000 distinct CDR3 sequences, 35% to 40% detected once. The sequenced sample consisted of breast tumor tissue. These receptors originate from a female donor with breast cancer. Some clones in this sample may be carry-over from other donors' samples.

CDR3 protein: CASSYAGTGVSNYGYTF. CDR3 nucleotide sequence: TGTGCCAGCAGCTACGCCGGGACAGGGGTCTCAAACTATGGCTACACCTTC. V is TRBV5-5 and J is TRBJ1-2; 10 bases align to TRBD1. CDR3 size: 17 residues. Germline trimming cut 3 bases from V and 2 bases from J; bases unmatched to any gene: 10. From germline, CDR1 is SGHKS and CDR2 YYEKEE (reference sequence).

This chain connects TRBV6-5 to TRBJ2-3, with TRBD1 matching 9 bases. This CDR3 spans 17 amino acids. V gave up 0 bases and J gave up 4 bases; unmatched junction bases: 8. Looked up from germline, CDR1 is MNHEY and CDR2 is SVGAGI. In nucleotides, the CDR3 is TGTGCCAGCAGTTACTCGGCGCACAGGGGGCCGGCAGATACGCAGTATTTT. Protein: CASSYSAHRGPADTQYF.

This clonotype was recorded a few times. The rearrangement uses TRBV30 and TRBJ2-5; D remains ambiguous. This CDR3 region has 13 residues. V shed 4 bases and J shed 2 bases, with 11 bases lying between them. Germline CDR1 GTSNPN, CDR2 SVGIG (reference sequence). The CDR3 DNA follows: TGTGCCTGGACCTTGGCCAGTCAAGAGACCCAGTACTTC. It encodes CAWTLASQETQYF.

The chain links TRBV27 to TRBJ2-3, with TRBD2 identical over 13 bases. CDR1 and CDR2 from the germline V gene are MNHEY and SMNVEV (reference sequence). This CDR3 has 15 amino acids. V shed 6 bases, J shed 1 base, and the junction held 1 base outside the gene matches. The CDR3 nucleotides are TGTGCCAGCAGGGGGACTAGCGGGGGCACAGATACGCAGTATTTT. As protein: CASRGTSGGTDTQYF.

This clonotype was picked up many times. The V gene is TRBV6-6, the J gene TRBJ2-2; weak D call: TRBD2 (6 bases). The CDR3 contains 15 residues. The germline V gene encodes CDR1 MNHNY and CDR2 SVGAGI (reference sequence). Between the trimmed V and J ends, which lost 6 bases and 0 bases, there was a span of 11 bases. The CDR3 spells CASRESSANTGELFF. The CDR3 bases are TGTGCCAGCAGGGAGTCTAGCGCGAACACCGGGGAGCTGTTTTTT.

V and J are TRBV10-2 and TRBJ2-2; D is tentatively TRBD1 or TRBD2 (5 bases each). CDR1 and CDR2 from the germline V gene are WSHSY and SAAADI. The CDR3 length is 16 residues. Trimming removed 3 bases from V and 4 bases from J, with 15 bases in between. CDR3 sequence (DNA): TGCGCCAGCAGTGATCTGGCAGGGAGTGGCACCGGGGAGCTGTTTTTT. It yields the protein CASSDLAGSGTGELFF.

This clonotype was recorded once. This rearrangement joins TRBV9 to TRBJ1-3, with no clear D. In germline, CDR1 is SGDLS, CDR2 YYNGEE. V lost 0 bases to trimming and J lost 1 base, with 2 bases between them. This CDR3 contains 13 residues. Here the CDR3 reads CASSVGSGNTIYF. The CDR3 region has the DNA TGTGCCAGCAGCGTAGGGTCTGGAAACACCATATATTTT.

This chain links TRBV7-2 with TRBJ2-7, with D tentatively TRBD2 (6 bases). Deletions cut 2 bases from V and 6 bases from J, with 11 bases between. In germline, CDR1 is SGHTA, CDR2 FQGNSA. The CDR3 covers 13 residues. CDR3 bases: TGTGCCAGCAGCTTACTGGTGCGGGGCGAGCAGTACTTC. As protein: CASSLLVRGEQYF.

The sample holds many counts of this clonotype. This rearrangement joins TRBV7-2 to TRBJ2-7; D unresolved. CDR3 length: 13 amino acids. Trimming removed 2 bases from V and 7 bases from J, with 12 bases in between. Germline V gives CDR1 SGHTA, CDR2 FQGNSA. The CDR3 sequence: CASSLQPSTEQYF. The CDR3 DNA is TGTGCCAGCAGCTTACAACCAAGCACGGAGCAGTACTTC.

Many counts were recorded for this clonotype. The V and J genes are TRBV9 and TRBJ1-3; D uncertain. The CDR3 is 14 residues long. The ends were cut back, 3 bases at V and 1 base at J, with 8 bases in the middle. The germline gives CDR1 SGDLS, CDR2 YYNGEE. For the CDR3, the DNA is TGTGCCAGCAGCGCCCTGGGGTCTGGAAACACCATATATTTT. Its translation is CASSALGSGNTIYF.

This rearrangement joins TRBV28 to TRBJ2-3, with D possibly being TRBD1 or TRBD2 (5 bases each). The CDR3 length is 15 residues. The ends were cut back, 3 bases at V and 0 bases at J, with 10 bases in the middle. CDR1 and CDR2 (germline): MDHEN, SYDVKM. CDR3 region: CASSLWDGSTDTQYF. The DNA of the CDR3 is TGTGCCAGCAGTTTGTGGGACGGGAGCACAGATACGCAGTATTTT.

This clonotype occurred once. The chain carries TRBV28 and TRBJ1-5; no firm D call. Germline V gene data show CDR1 as MDHEN and CDR2 as SYDVKM. Trimming removed 2 bases from V and 4 bases from J, with 9 bases in between. The CDR3 spans 14 residues. The CDR3 reads CASSLAGSNQPQHF. In nucleotides, the CDR3 is TGTGCCAGCAGTTTAGCGGGAAGTAATCAGCCCCAGCATTTT.

This clonotype was recorded many times. This chain links TRBV7-2 with TRBJ2-1; 8 bases are shared with TRBD2. Germline V gives CDR1 SGHTA, CDR2 FQGNSA. CDR3 length equals 16 residues. J lost 3 bases, V lost 5 bases, and 9 bases had no gene match. The CDR3 region is CASSTGGTGNYNEQFF. CDR3 DNA sequence: TGTGCCAGCAGCACGGGGGGGACTGGAAACTACAATGAGCAGTTCTTC.

In this sample, this clonotype turned up many times. The chain links TRBV5-4 to TRBJ1-2; a weak D match, TRBD1 (5 bases). Germline V gene lookup returns CDR1 SGHNT and CDR2 YYREEE (reference sequence). V lost 4 bases to trimming and J lost 4 bases, with 20 bases between them. The CDR3 contains 16 residues. The CDR3 sequence: CASSAPGRGDFYGYTF. CDR3 bases: TGTGCCAGCAGCGCCCCGGGAAGGGGAGATTTCTATGGCTACACCTTC.

As for this clonotype: Since no conserved phenylalanine or tryptophan closes the CDR3, a read error is the likely cause. Because the CDR3's place on the DNA is in doubt, the DNA is left out and the CDR3 is given as listed by TCRdb. J is TRBJ2-2 and V is TRBV7-3. The V gene's germline CDR1 is SGHTA and CDR2 FQGTGA. The CDR3 is 13 amino acids long, termini counted. The CDR3 protein is CASSLMQTGEPFV.

This clonotype was observed at least ten times. V is TRBV6-5 and J is TRBJ2-7; 8 bases line up with TRBD1. In germline, CDR1 is MNHEY, CDR2 SVGAGI. This CDR3 is 14 amino acids long. The J segment lost 0 bases and the V segment lost 9 bases, leaving 7 bases of the junction unmatched. This CDR3 reads CASRRDRSSYEQYF. The CDR3 nucleotides read TGTGCCAGTCGACGGGACAGGAGCTCCTACGAGCAGTACTTC.

The chain couples TRBV27 to TRBJ2-1; D is perhaps TRBD1 (6 bases). The CDR3 is 13 residues long. CDR1 and CDR2 (germline): MNHEY, SMNVEV (reference sequence). V was pared by 2 bases and J by 6 bases, with 8 bases between. The CDR3: CASSLGRGNEQFF. DNA of the CDR3: TGTGCCAGCAGTTTAGGCAGGGGCAATGAGCAGTTCTTC.

This clonotype occurred many times. The chain is built from TRBV4-1 and TRBJ1-6, with TRBD1 matching 7 bases. Germline V gene sequence: CDR1 MGHRA, CDR2 YSYEKL. V lost 6 bases to trimming and J lost 11 bases; unmatched junction nucleotides: 13. This CDR3 comprises 15 residues. The CDR3 DNA follows: TGCGCCAGCAGTTCTCTTACCGACAGGGTGACACCCCTCCACTTT. Its translation is CASSSLTDRVTPLHF.

The genes are TRBV5-6 and TRBJ1-6; 7 nucleotides agree with TRBD1. Germline trimming cut 4 bases from V and 6 bases from J; bases unmatched to any gene: 13. The germline V gene encodes CDR1 SGHDT and CDR2 YYEEEE. The CDR3 is 17 residues long. The CDR3 here is CASSLPGQRALNSPLHF. DNA for the CDR3: TGTGCCAGCAGCCTCCCGGGACAGAGGGCCCTTAATTCACCCCTCCACTTT.

The chain uses TRBV6-1 and TRBJ1-5; D gene ambiguous. The ends were cut back, 1 base at V and 9 bases at J, with 10 bases in the middle. CDR1 is MNHNS and CDR2 is SASEGT in the germline V gene. CDR3 length equals 13 residues. The CDR3 sequence is CASSEVLDRPQHF. The CDR3 DNA is TGTGCCAGCAGTGAAGTTCTGGATCGGCCCCAGCATTTT.

The chain combines TRBV20-1 with TRBJ1-3; 10 positions agree with TRBD1. Trimming at V came to 5 bases and at J to 7 bases, leaving 5 bases not matched to a gene. In germline, CDR1 is DFQATT, CDR2 SNEGSKA (reference sequence). The CDR3 covers 13 residues. The CDR3 is CSAYWTGGNTIYF. For the CDR3, the DNA is TGCAGTGCTTACTGGACAGGGGGTAACACCATATATTTT.

This chain uses TRBV7-9 with TRBJ1-4, with D perhaps matching TRBD1 (5 bases). Trimming pared 4 bases from V and 11 bases from J, leaving 11 bases between. Germline V gene sequence: CDR1 SEHNR, CDR2 FQNEAQ (reference sequence). CDR3 length equals 12 residues. The CDR3 DNA reads TGTGCCAGCAGCTCGGGACCGCTCAAACTGTTTTTT. Protein product: CASSSGPLKLFF.

This clonotype was observed a handful of times. This chain links TRBV5-6 with TRBJ2-2; no definite D call. Per the germline V gene, CDR1 is SGHDT and CDR2 is YYEEEE. The ends were cut back, 3 bases at V and 7 bases at J, with 7 bases in the middle. The CDR3 loop spans 12 amino acids. Here the CDR3 reads CASSSAYGELFF. The CDR3 bases are TGTGCCAGCAGCTCCGCTTACGGGGAGCTGTTTTTT.

The J gene is TRBJ2-7, the V gene TRBV28; TRBD2 aligns across 9 bases. CDR3 size: 15 residues. The germline gives CDR1 MDHEN, CDR2 SYDVKM. V lost 4 bases and J lost 6; bases outside the gene matches: 10. The CDR3 bases are TGTGCCAGCAGTTCCCCGAGCGGGAGGAGGGGCGAGCAGTACTTC. Translating it yields CASSSPSGRRGEQYF.

This clonotype was seen more than once but under ten times. The chain has TRBV7-2 and TRBJ2-7; 12 nucleotides line up with TRBD1. In germline, CDR1 is SGHTA, CDR2 FQGNSA. The CDR3 is 15 amino acids. V lost 1 base, J lost 2 bases, and 0 bases stayed unmatched. The CDR3 DNA sequence: TGTGCCAGCAGCTTAGGGGACAGGGGGCCCTACGAGCAGTACTTC. This sequence encodes CASSLGDRGPYEQYF.

This clonotype was picked up a small number of times. DNA for the CDR3: TGTGCCAGCAGTTACCGGACAGGTGAAGCTTTCTTT. Its translation: CASSYRTGEAFF. J is TRBJ1-1 and V is TRBV6-5; 7 positions match TRBD1. The length of the CDR3 is 12 residues. The ends lost 2 bases at V and 7 bases at J; junction bases unmatched: 1. CDR1 MNHEY and CDR2 SVGAGI come from the germline V gene.

Comments on this clonotype: Since a much larger clone is just one base distant, this may be a read error. The chain has TRBV7-9 and TRBJ2-6, with D uncertain. Germline V gives CDR1 SEHNR, CDR2 FQNEAQ (reference sequence). V gave up 5 bases and J gave up 1 base, with 6 bases separating them. This CDR3 has 14 residues. For the CDR3, the DNA is TGTGCCAGCAGCGTACTTTCTGGGGCCAACGTCCTGACTTTC. Its translation is CASSVLSGANVLTF. The full variable domain, its missing parts supplied by reference TRBV7-9 and TRBJ2-6, is DTGVSQNPRHKITKRGQNVTFRCDPISEHNRLYWYRQTLGQGPEFLTYFQNEAQLEKSRLLSDRFSAERPKGSFSTLEIQRTEQGDSAMYLCASSVLSGANVLTFGAGSRLTVL.

This clonotype came up many times. The rearrangement links TRBV7-9 to TRBJ1-6; possibly TRBD1 for D (5 bases). Deletions cut 2 bases from V and 5 bases from J, with 10 bases between. This CDR3 is 15 amino acids long. Germline loops: CDR1 SEHNR, CDR2 FQNEAQ (reference sequence). The CDR3 loop reads CASSLTDSHNSPLHF. For the CDR3, the DNA is TGTGCCAGCAGCTTAACCGACAGCCATAATTCACCCCTCCACTTT.

This clonotype was counted ten times or more. The chain joins TRBV20-1 to TRBJ2-3; 8 bases are shared with TRBD1. V lost 0 bases to trimming and J lost 5 bases; unmatched junction nucleotides: 7. The CDR3 is made up of 15 amino acids. Germline CDR1 reads DFQATT; CDR2 reads SNEGSKA (reference sequence). In DNA, the CDR3 is TGCAGTGCTAGAGATATACAGGGGGGTTTAGATACGCAGTATTTT. This encodes CSARDIQGGLDTQYF.

V gene TRBV18 combines with J gene TRBJ1-2; weak D call: TRBD1 (5 bases). The V gene lost 3 bases and the J gene lost 4 bases, with 9 bases spanning the gap. Germline CDR1 reads KGHSH; CDR2 reads LQKENI. This CDR3 spans 13 amino acids. CDR3 amino acids: CASSPGQGYGYTF. The CDR3 DNA reads TGTGCCAGCTCACCTGGGCAGGGCTATGGCTACACCTTC.